This TCR beta chain is drawn from a study of beta chain features in type 1 diabetes. Every isolated RNA sample was fully reverse transcribed, so sequencing captured expressed TCRB transcripts. Clones were sequenced by immunoSEQ multiplex PCR, and TCRdb holds only the in-frame ones, with some missing. The table has 250,000 to 350,000 clones, around 15% seen once. The V and J ends lost 1 base and 4 bases respectively, with 13 bases between them. From germline, CDR1 is LNHDA and CDR2 SQIVND (reference sequence). The CDR3 is 15 residues long. The sample consisted of central memory CD4+ T cells from blood. The chain uses TRBV19 and TRBJ2-5; perhaps TRBD1 as D (5 bases). The sequence derives from a man in his thirties or forties in good health. CDR3 in amino acids: CASSIVTGLAETQYF. CDR3 in DNA: TGTGCCAGTAGTATAGTCACAGGTCTCGCAGAGACCCAGTACTTC.